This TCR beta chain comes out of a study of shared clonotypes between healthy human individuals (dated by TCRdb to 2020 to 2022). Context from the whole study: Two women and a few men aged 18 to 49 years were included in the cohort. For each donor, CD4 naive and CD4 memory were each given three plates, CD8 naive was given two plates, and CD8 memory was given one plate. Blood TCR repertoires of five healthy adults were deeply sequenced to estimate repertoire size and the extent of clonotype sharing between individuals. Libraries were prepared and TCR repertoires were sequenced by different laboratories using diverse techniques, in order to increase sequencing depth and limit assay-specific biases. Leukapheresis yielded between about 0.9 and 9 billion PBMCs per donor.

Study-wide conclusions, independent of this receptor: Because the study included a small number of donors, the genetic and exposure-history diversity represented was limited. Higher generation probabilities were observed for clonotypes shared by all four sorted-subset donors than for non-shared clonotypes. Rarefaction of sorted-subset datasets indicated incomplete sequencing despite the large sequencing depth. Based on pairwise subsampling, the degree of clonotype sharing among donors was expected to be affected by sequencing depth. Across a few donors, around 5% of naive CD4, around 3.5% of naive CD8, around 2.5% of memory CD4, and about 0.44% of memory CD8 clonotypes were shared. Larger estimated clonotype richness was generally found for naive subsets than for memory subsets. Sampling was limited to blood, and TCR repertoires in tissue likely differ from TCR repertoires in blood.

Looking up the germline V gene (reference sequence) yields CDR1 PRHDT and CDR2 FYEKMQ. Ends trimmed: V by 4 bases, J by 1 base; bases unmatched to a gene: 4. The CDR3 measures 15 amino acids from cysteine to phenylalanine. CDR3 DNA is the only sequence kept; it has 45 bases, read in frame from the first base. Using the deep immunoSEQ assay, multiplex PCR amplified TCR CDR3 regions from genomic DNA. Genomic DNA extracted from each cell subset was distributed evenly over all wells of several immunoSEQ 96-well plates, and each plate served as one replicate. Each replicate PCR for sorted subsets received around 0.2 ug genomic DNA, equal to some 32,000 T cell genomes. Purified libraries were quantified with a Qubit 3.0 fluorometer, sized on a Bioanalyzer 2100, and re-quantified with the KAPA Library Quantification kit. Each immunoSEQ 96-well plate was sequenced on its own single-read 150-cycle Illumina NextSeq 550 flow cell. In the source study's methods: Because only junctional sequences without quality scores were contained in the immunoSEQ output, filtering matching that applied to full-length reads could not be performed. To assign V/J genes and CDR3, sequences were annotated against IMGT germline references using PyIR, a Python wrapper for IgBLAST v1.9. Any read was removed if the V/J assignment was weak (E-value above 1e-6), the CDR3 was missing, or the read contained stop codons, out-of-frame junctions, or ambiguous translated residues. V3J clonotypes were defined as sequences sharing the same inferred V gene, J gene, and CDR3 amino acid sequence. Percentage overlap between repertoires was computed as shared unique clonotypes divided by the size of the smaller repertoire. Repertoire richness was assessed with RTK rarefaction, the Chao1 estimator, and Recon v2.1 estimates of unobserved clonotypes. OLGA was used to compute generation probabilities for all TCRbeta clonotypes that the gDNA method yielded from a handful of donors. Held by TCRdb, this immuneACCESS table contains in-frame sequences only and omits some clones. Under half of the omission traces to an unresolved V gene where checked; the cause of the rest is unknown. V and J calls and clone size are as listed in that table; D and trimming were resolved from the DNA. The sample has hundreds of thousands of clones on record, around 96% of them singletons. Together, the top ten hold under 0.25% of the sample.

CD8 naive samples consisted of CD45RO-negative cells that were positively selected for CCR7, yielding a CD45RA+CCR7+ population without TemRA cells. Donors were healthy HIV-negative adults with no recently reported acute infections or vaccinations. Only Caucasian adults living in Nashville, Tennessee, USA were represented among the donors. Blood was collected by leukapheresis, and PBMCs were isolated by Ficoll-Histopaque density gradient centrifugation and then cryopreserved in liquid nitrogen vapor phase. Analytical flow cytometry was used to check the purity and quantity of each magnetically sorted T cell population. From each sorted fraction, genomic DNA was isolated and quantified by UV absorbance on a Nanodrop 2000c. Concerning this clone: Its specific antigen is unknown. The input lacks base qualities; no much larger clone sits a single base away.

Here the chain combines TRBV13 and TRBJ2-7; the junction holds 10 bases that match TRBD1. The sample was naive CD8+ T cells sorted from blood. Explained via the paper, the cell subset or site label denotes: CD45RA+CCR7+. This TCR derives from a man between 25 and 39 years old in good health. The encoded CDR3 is CASSSRDRGSYEQYF. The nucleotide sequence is TGTGCCAGCAGCTCGCGGGACAGGGGTTCCTACGAGCAGTACTTC.